This T cell receptor (beta chain) was sequenced in a study of regulatory T cells in long-lasting Graves disease. Arm-PCR of CDR3 regions and iRepertoire HTBI primers were used to build TCR beta libraries. TCRdb independently ran MiXCR on the multiplex PCR reads; one entry per CDR3 protein. The sample records approximately 300,000 distinct CDR3 sequences, about 18% being singletons. Time point meaning: newly diagnosed GD, antithyroid drugs for less than 3 months. TCR sequences were obtained from RNA taken from PBMCs. This clonotype has ten or more counts. The antigen is unknown. Study-wide results and limits: Newly diagnosed Graves' patients exceeded persistent ones in TCR diversity.

With 3 bases clipped from V and 6 bases from J, the junction kept 10 bases outside the gene matches. Germline V gives CDR1 DFQATT, CDR2 SNEGSKA (reference sequence). CDR3 length: 15 amino acids. The gene calls are TRBV20-1 and TRBJ2-3; the match to TRBD2 covers 9 bases. The sequencing here drew on peripheral blood mononuclear cells (PBMCs), taken at new diagnosis, from a patient treated with antithyroid drugs. The receptor comes from a female donor with Graves disease. Here the CDR3 DNA reads TGCAGTGCTAGGATGATAGCGGGAGCGGGGGATACGCAGTATTTT. Translating it yields CSARMIAGAGDTQYF.